This TCR beta chain came from a study of T-cell memory formation after mild COVID-19. Overall study context: Largely donor-specific TCR clusters were found. Study results and caveats: Second-wave clones reaching peak frequency on day 37 lacked confirmed SARS-CoV-2 specificity.

As concerns this clonotype: The target antigen is unknown.

The V segment lost 5 bases and the J segment 6 bases; nucleotides outside the gene matches: 15. In germline, CDR1 is SGHTA, CDR2 FQGTGA. CDR3 length: 17 amino acids. One entry per CDR3 protein, called by TCRdb with MiXCR from the 5' RACE reads. Counted here are 100,000 to 150,000 distinct CDR3 sequences, approximately 6.3% occurring once; the ten biggest clones make up about 2.2%. The TCR was taken from an adult woman who had mild COVID-19 (a few samples of this study predate the infection). Cell type and time point are not known. The material sequenced was PBMCs or a T cell subset sorted from them (not recorded which). The chain couples TRBV7-3 to TRBJ2-2; 7 nucleotides agree with TRBD2. The CDR3 nucleotides are TGTGCCAGCAGCCCGACCCCCCGGGACTACGGCGCCGGGGAGCTGTTTTTT. Amino acid sequence: CASSPTPRDYGAGELFF. Drawing the rest from reference TRBV7-3 and TRBJ2-2, the complete variable domain is GAGVSQTPSNKVTEKGKYVELRCDPISGHTALYWYRQSLGQGPEFLIYFQGTGAADDSGLPNDRFFAVRPEGSVSTLKIQRTERGDSAVYLCASSPTPRDYGAGELFFGEGSRLTVL.